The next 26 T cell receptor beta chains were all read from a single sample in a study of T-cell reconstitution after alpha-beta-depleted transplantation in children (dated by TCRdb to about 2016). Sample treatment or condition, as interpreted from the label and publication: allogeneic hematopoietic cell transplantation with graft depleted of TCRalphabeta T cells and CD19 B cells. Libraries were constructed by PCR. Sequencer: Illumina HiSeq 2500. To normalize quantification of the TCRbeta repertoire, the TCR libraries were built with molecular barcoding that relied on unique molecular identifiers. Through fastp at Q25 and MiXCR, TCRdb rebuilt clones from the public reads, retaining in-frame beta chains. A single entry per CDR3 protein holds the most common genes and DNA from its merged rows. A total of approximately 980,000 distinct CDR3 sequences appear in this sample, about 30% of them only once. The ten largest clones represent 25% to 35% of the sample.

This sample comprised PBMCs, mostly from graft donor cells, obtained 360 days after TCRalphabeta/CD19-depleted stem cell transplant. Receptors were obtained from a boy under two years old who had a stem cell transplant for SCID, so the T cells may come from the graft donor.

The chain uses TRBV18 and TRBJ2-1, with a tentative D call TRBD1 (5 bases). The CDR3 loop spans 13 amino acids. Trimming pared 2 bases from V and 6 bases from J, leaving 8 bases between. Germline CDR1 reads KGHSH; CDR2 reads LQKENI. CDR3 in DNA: TGTGCCAGCTCACCAAAGGGGCTCAATGAGCAGTTCTTC. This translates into CASSPKGLNEQFF.

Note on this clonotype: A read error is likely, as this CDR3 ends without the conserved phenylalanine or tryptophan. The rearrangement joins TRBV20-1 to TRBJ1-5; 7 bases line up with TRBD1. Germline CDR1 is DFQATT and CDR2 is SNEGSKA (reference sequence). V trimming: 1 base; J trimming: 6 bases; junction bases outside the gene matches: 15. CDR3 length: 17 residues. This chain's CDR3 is CSARVRPGRGWGQPQHC. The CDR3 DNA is TGCAGTGCTAGAGTGCGCCCGGGCAGGGGGTGGGGTCAGCCCCAGCATTGT.

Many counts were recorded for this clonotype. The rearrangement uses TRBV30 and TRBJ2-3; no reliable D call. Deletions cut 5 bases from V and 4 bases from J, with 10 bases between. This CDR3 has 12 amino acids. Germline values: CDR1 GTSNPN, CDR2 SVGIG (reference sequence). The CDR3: CAWCRASDTQYF. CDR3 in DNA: TGTGCCTGGTGTAGGGCATCAGATACGCAGTATTTT.

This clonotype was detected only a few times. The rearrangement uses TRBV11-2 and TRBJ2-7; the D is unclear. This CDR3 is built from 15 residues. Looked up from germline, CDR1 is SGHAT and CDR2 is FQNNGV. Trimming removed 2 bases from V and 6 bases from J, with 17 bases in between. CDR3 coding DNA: TGTGCCAGCAGCTTATACGTAGGCCCCCACCCCGAGCAGTACTTC. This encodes CASSLYVGPHPEQYF. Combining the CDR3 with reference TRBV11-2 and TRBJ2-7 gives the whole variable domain EAGVAQSPRYKIIEKRQSVAFWCNPISGHATLYWYQQILGQGPKLLIQFQNNGVVDDSQLPKDRFSAERLKGVDSTLKIQPAKLEDSAVYLCASSLYVGPHPEQYFGPGTRLTVT.

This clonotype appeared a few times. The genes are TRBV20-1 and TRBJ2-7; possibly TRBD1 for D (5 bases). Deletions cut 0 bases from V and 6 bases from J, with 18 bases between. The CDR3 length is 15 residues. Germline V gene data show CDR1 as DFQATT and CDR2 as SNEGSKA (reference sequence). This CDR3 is CSARDKDSTVREQYF. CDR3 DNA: TGCAGTGCTAGAGATAAAGATTCGACAGTTCGCGAGCAGTACTTC.

In DNA, the CDR3 is TGTGCCAGCAGCCTCCGCGGGAAACTGAGCTCCTACAATGAGCAGTTCTTC. Translating it yields CASSLRGKLSSYNEQFF. The rearrangement joins TRBV9 to TRBJ2-1, with D maybe TRBD2 (6 bases). The germline V gene has CDR1 SGDLS and CDR2 YYNGEE. This CDR3 has 17 amino acids. Between the trimmed V and J ends, which lost 4 bases and 0 bases, there was a span of 17 bases.

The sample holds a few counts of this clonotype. The CDR3 nucleotides are TGCGCCAGCAGCCAAGGCTCAGGGGCGGGGGAGCTGTTTTTT. Amino acid sequence: CASSQGSGAGELFF. V and J are TRBV4-1 and TRBJ2-2, with a possible D match to TRBD1 (6 bases). Germline loops: CDR1 MGHRA, CDR2 YSYEKL. The CDR3 runs 14 residues. V was cut by 1 base and J by 8 bases, with 11 bases left in between.

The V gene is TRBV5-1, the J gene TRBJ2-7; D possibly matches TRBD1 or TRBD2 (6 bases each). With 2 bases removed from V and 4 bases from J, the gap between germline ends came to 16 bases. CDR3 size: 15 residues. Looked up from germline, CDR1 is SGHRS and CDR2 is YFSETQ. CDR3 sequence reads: CASSFSGGGNYEQYF. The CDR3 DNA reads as TGCGCCAGCAGCTTCTCCGGAGGGGGGAATTACGAGCAGTACTTC.

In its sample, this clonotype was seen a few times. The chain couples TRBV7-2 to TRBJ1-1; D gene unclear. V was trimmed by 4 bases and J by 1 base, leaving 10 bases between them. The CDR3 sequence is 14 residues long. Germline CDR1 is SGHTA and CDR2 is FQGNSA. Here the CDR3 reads CASSWRPGNTEAFF. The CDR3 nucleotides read TGTGCCAGCAGCTGGCGCCCGGGGAACACTGAAGCTTTCTTT.

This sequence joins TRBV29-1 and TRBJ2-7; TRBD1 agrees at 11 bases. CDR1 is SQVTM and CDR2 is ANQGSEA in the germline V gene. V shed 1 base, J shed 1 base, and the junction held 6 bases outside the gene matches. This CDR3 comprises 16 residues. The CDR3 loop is CSVEGPGTGGSYEQYF. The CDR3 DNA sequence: TGCAGCGTTGAAGGGCCCGGGACAGGGGGGTCCTACGAGCAGTACTTC.

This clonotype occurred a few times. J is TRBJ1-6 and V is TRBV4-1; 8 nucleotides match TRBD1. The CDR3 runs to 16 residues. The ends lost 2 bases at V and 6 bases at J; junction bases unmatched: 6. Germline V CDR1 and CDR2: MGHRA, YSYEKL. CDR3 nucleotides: TGCGCCAGCAGCCAACCGGGGACAGGAGTTAATTCACCCCTCCACTTT. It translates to CASSQPGTGVNSPLHF.

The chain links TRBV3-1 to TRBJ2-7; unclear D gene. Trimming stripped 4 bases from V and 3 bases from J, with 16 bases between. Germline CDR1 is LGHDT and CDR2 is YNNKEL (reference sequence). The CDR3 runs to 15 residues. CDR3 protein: CASSPGPASLYEQYF. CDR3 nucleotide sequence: TGTGCCAGCAGCCCCGGACCTGCGAGTCTCTACGAGCAGTACTTC.

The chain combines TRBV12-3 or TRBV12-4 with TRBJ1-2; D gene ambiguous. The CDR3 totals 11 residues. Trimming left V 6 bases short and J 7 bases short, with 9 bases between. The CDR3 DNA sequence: TGTGCCAGCAGGGCCGCGGGTGGCTACACCTTC. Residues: CASRAAGGYTF.

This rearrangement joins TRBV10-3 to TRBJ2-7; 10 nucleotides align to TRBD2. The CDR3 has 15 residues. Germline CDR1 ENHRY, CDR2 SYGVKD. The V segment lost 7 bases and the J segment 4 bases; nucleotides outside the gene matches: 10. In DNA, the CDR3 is TGTGCCATCACGGGCCAGCGGGGGGGCGTTTACGAGCAGTACTTC. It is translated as CAITGQRGGVYEQYF.

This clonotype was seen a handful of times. CDR3 in amino acids: CASSIGGPKGEQFF. DNA of the CDR3: TGTGCCAGCAGTATCGGGGGGCCAAAAGGTGAGCAGTTCTTC. This chain joins TRBV28 and TRBJ2-1; D possibly corresponds to TRBD2 (7 bases). V lost 5 bases to trimming and J lost 9 bases, with 17 bases between them. This CDR3 has 14 amino acids. CDR1 is MDHEN, CDR2 SYDVKM, per germline.

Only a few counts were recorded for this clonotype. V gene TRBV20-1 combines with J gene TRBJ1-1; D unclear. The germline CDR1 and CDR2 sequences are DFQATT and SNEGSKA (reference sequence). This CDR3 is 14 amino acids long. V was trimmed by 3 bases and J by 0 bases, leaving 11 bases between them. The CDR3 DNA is TGCAGTGCTAGTACAAGGAACATGAACACTGAAGCTTTCTTT. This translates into CSASTRNMNTEAFF.

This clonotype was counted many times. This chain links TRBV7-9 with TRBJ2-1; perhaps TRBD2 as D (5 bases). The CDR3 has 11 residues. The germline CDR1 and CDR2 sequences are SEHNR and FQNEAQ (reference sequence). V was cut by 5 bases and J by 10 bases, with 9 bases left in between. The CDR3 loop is CASSRGREQFF. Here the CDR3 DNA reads TGTGCCAGCAGCCGGGGAAGGGAGCAGTTCTTC.

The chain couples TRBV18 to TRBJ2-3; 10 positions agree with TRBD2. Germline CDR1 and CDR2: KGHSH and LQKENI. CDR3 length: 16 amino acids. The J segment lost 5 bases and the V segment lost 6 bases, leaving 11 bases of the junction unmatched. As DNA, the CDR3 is TGTGCCAGCTCCCTGAACCAGCGGGGGGGCCAAGATACGCAGTATTTT. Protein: CASSLNQRGGQDTQYF.

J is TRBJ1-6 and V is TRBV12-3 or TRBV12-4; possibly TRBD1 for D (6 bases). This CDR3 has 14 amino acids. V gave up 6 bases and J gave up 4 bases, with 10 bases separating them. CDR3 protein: CASRPGQYNSPLHF. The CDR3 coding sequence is TGTGCCAGCAGGCCCGGACAGTATAATTCACCCCTCCACTTT.

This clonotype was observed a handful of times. The CDR3 nucleotides read TGTGCCAGCAGGGCCGGTTGGGGCTCCGGGACGGGGGCGTGGGACCAGTACTTC. This sequence encodes CASRAGWGSGTGAWDQYF. The rearrangement links TRBV2 to TRBJ2-5; D possibly uses TRBD1 or TRBD2 (6 bases each). This CDR3 is 18 amino acids long. Germline V gene lookup returns CDR1 SNHLY and CDR2 FYNNEI. V lost 6 bases to trimming and J lost 10 bases, with 33 bases between them. The full variable domain, completed using reference TRBV2 and TRBJ2-5, is EPEVTQTPSHQVTQMGQEVILRCVPISNHLYFYWYRQILGQKVEFLVSFYNNEISEKSEIFDDQFSVERPDGSNFTLKIRSTKLEDSAMYFCASRAGWGSGTGAWDQYFGPGTRLLVL.

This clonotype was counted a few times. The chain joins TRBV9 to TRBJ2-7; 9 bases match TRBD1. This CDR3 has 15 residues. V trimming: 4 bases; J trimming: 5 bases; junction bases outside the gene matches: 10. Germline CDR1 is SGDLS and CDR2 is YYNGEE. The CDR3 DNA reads TGTGCCAGCAGCCTCATGGGACAGGGCTTCGACGAGCAGTACTTC. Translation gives CASSLMGQGFDEQYF.

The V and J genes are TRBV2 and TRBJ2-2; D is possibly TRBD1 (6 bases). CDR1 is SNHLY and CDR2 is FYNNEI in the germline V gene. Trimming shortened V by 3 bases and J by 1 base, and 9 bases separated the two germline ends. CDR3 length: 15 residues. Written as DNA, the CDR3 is TGTGCCAGCAGTGAGGGGACACTGAACACCGGGGAGCTGTTTTTT. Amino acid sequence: CASSEGTLNTGELFF.

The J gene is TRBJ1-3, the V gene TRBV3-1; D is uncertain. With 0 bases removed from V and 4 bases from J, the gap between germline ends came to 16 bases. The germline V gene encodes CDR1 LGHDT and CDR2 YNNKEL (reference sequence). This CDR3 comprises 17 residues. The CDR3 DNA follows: TGTGCCAGCAGCCAAGATCGTTACCGGACGGCCGGAAACACCATATATTTT. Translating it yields CASSQDRYRTAGNTIYF.

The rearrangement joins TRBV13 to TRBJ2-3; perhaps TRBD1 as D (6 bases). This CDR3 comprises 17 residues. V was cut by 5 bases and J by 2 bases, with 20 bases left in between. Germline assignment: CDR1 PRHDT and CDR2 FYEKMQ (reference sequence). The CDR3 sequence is CASSVKGGLIFTDTQYF. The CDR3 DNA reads TGTGCCAGCAGCGTCAAAGGGGGATTGATCTTCACAGATACGCAGTATTTT.

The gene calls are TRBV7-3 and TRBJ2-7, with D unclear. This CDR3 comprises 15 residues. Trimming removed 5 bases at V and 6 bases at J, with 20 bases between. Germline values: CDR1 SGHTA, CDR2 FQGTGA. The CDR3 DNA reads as TGTGCCAGCAGCCCCCGCCCCGGGCCCAACTTCGAGCAGTACTTC. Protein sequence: CASSPRPGPNFEQYF.

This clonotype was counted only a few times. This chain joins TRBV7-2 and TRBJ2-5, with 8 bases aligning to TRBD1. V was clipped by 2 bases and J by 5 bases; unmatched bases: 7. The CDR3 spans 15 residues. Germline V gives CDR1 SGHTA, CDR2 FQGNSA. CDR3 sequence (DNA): TGTGCCAGCAGCTTAAGGGCAGGGGGCGCGGAGACCCAGTACTTC. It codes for CASSLRAGGAETQYF.